These 9 T cell receptor beta chains were sequenced from one sample in a study of tumor-infiltrating lymphocytes in primary liver carcinoma (dated by TCRdb to 2016 to 2017). TCRdb records Illumina HiSeq 2500 as the sequencer. Using a constant-region primer and ProtoScript II reverse transcriptase, TCRbeta-specific cDNA was reverse-transcribed from 500 ng total RNA. Three nested multiplex PCR rounds, following a slightly modified ARM-PCR procedure, were used to build the TCRbeta libraries. The first two PCR rounds used multiplex TRBV1-TRBV30 forward primers with a Cbeta reverse primer, each for about 9 cycles. Starting from the raw public reads, TCRdb applied fastp trimming at Q25, assembled clones with MiXCR and retained in-frame beta chains. Entries that share a CDR3 protein sequence are merged under the most common genes and DNA. The sample records 100,000 to 150,000 distinct CDR3 sequences, 64% of which are singletons. The ten largest account for 8.4% of the sample.

Without any cell sorting, total RNA and DNA were extracted together from around 18-30 mg of bulk tissue using the AllPrep DNA/RNA mini kit. The material sequenced was liver tumor tissue from sampling region 3. The cell subset or site label, as the study defines it: tumor region T3, left-lateral pole. Source of these receptors: a woman in her sixties or seventies with primary liver carcinoma and hepatitis B virus infection.

Notes on this clonotype: The junction and the germline gene differ at one end; a read error may be behind it. V and J are TRBV5-1 and TRBJ2-1; TRBD2 is a possible D gene (6 bases). The CDR3 covers 14 residues. Germline lookup yields CDR1 SGHRS and CDR2 YFSETQ. In nucleotides, the CDR3 is TGCACCAGCAGTTTGGAAGGGTTAGGGAGGGAGCAGTTCTTC. It encodes CTSSLEGLGREQFF.

The chain carries TRBV28 and TRBJ2-1, with D unclear. The CDR3 totals 16 residues. Trimming pared 3 bases from V and 0 bases from J, leaving 12 bases between. CDR1 is MDHEN and CDR2 is SYDVKM in the germline V gene. This CDR3 reads CASSFPAASSYNEQFF. The DNA for the CDR3 is TGTGCCAGCAGTTTCCCGGCCGCGAGCTCCTACAATGAGCAGTTCTTC.

The J gene is TRBJ2-3, the V gene TRBV6-1; D unresolved. Trimming stripped 7 bases from V and 1 base from J, with 9 bases between. CDR3 length: 13 residues. The V gene's germline CDR1 is MNHNS and CDR2 SASEGT. The CDR3 sequence is CASIRSCTDTQYF. The CDR3 nucleotides read TGTGCCAGCATTCGGTCCTGCACAGATACGCAGTATTTT.

With regard to this clonotype: A much larger clone lies a single base off, so this may be a read error. No conserved phenylalanine or tryptophan ends this CDR3, so it is likely a read error. The V and J genes are TRBV28 and TRBJ2-4; 11 bases map to TRBD2. Germline V CDR1 and CDR2: MDHEN, SYDVKM. V was clipped by 10 bases and J by 12 bases; unmatched bases: 11. The CDR3 has 13 amino acids. In DNA form, the CDR3 reads TGTGCCACTGGTCTTAGCGGGAGGGCGCGTCAGTACGTC. Residues: CATGLSGRARQYV.

Regarding this clonotype: Without the conserved terminal phenylalanine or tryptophan, this CDR3 likely stems from a read error. The chain is built from TRBV11-3 and TRBJ2-4; perhaps TRBD2 as D (5 bases). There are 15 residues in the CDR3. CDR1 is SGHNT and CDR2 is YENEEA in the germline V gene. CDR3 loop: CVSSPRGLAKNIQYL. The CDR3 nucleotides read TGTGTCAGCAGCCCACGGGGTTTAGCCAAAAACATTCAGTACTTA.

This clonotype occurred many times. The chain joins TRBV28 to TRBJ1-1; TRBD1 matches 10 bases. CDR1 MDHEN and CDR2 SYDVKM come from the germline V gene. The J segment lost 4 bases and the V segment lost 5 bases, leaving 13 bases of the junction unmatched. The CDR3 covers 17 residues. CDR3 coding DNA: TGTGCCAGCAGTCTCTCCCGGGACAGGGGAGGTTCCACTGAAGCTTTCTTT. Translated, it gives CASSLSRDRGGSTEAFF.

This clonotype was recorded a few times. The gene calls are TRBV24-1 and TRBJ2-2; D gene uncertain. CDR3 length: 14 residues. From germline, CDR1 is KGHDR and CDR2 SFDVKD. Trimming stripped 7 bases from V and 0 bases from J, with 8 bases between. The CDR3 reads CATRGSPNTGELFF. CDR3 bases: TGTGCCACCAGGGGCTCCCCGAACACCGGGGAGCTGTTTTTT.

This clonotype was recorded only once. Since a much larger clone is just one base distant, this may be a read error. The rearrangement links TRBV5-5 to TRBJ2-3, with a weak D call TRBD2 (5 bases). Trimming shortened V by 4 bases and J by 0 bases, and 9 bases separated the two germline ends. This CDR3 spans 14 amino acids. The germline gives CDR1 SGHKS, CDR2 YYEKEE (reference sequence). The CDR3 loop reads CASSPRESTDTQYF. For the CDR3, the DNA is TGTGCCAGCAGCCCGAGGGAAAGCACAGATACGCAGTATTTT.

For this clonotype: The junction differs from germline at one of its ends, possibly a read error. The gene calls are TRBV11-2 and TRBJ1-2; D may be TRBD1 (5 bases). The CDR3 has 13 amino acids. Germline loops: CDR1 SGHAT, CDR2 FQNNGV. In DNA, the CDR3 is TGTGCCAGCAGCCCGCCATGGGGGTATGGCTACGCCTTC. The encoded protein is CASSPPWGYGYAF. The whole variable domain, remainder taken from reference TRBV11-2 and TRBJ1-2, is EAGVAQSPRYKIIEKRQSVAFWCNPISGHATLYWYQQILGQGPKLLIQFQNNGVVDDSQLPKDRFSAERLKGVDSTLKIQPAKLEDSAVYLCASSPPWGYGYAFGSGTRLTVV.